The clone carrying this T cell receptor (beta chain) was counted once. The V gene's germline CDR1 is KGHSH and CDR2 LQKENI. V lost 3 bases, J lost 7 bases, and 16 bases lay in between. The CDR3 runs 16 residues. This sample is part of a study of blood T cell repertoires in COVID-19. The protocol was immunoSEQ multiplex PCR, while the TCRdb copy is restricted to in-frame clones and leaves out a portion. The sample lists a few hundred thousand clones, about 87% occurring once. This TCR came from a woman aged 45-60 years who had recovered from COVID-19. V is TRBV18 and J is TRBJ1-6; D is possibly TRBD1 (6 bases). Sequences were obtained from peripheral blood. The CDR3 DNA reads as TGTGCCAGCTCACCGTCGGACAGCCGGGTCAATTCACCCCTCCACTTT. Its translation is CASSPSDSRVNSPLHF.